The TCR beta chain described here comes from a study of T cell responses to AZD1222 COVID-19 vaccine. The CDR3 spans 19 residues. General observations from the study: Spike-spanning, vaccine-associated CD4 TCRs were dominant at 160-218 and 743-854. Most donors were white British, females outnumbered males, and clonal diversity was possibly underestimated. A rise in Spike-specific TCR breadth and depth followed two AZD1222 doses.

Points on this clone: Its antigen is not known.

Here immunoSEQ multiplex PCR was the method, and the copy in TCRdb shows in-frame clones only, minus some. Here the sample spans 45,000 to 65,000 clones, around 80% being singletons. Material: peripheral blood, obtained 28 days after the second AZD1222 dose. The sequence derives from an adult who received the AZD1222 COVID-19 vaccine. This chain links TRBV21-1 with TRBJ2-7. TRBV21-1 is classified as a pseudogene. CDR3 sequence (DNA): TGTGCCAGCACAGCAAAGAGGGCGCGTTGGGGCGGATACTCCTACGAGCAGTACGTC. Amino acid sequence: CASTAKRARWGGYSYEQYV.